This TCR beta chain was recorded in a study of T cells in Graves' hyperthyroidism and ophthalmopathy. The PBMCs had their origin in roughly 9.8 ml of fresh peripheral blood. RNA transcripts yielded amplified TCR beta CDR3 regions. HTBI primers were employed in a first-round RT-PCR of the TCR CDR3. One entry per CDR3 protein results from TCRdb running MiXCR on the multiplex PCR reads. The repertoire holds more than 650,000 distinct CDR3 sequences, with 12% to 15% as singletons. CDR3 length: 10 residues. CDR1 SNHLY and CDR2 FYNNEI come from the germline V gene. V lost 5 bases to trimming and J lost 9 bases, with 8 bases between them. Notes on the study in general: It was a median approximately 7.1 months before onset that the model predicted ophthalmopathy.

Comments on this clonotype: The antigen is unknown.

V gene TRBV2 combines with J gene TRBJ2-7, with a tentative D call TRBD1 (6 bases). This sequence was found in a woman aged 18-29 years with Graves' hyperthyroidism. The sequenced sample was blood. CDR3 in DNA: TGTGCCAGCAGTCAACAGGGGCAGTACTTC. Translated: CASSQQGQYF.